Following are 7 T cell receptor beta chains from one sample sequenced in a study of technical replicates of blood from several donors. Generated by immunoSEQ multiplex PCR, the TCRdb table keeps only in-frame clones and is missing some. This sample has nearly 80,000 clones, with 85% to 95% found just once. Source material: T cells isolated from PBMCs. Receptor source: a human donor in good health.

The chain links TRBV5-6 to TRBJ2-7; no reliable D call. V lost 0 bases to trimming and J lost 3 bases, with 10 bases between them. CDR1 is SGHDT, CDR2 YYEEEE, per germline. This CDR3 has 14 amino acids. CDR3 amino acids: CASSLASEVYEQYF. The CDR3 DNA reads TGTGCCAGCAGCTTGGCAAGCGAGGTCTACGAGCAGTACTTC.

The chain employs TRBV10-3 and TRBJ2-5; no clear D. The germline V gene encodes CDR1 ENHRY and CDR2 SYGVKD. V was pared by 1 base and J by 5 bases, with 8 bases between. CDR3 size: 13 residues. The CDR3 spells CAISEFPEETQYF. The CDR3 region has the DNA TGTGCCATCAGTGAGTTCCCGGAGGAGACCCAGTACTTC.

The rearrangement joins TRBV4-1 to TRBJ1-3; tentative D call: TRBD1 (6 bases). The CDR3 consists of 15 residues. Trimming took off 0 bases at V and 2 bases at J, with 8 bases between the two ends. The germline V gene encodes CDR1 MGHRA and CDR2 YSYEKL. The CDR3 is CASSQDSGAGNTIYF. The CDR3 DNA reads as TGCGCCAGCAGCCAAGATTCAGGGGCTGGAAACACCATATATTTT.

The CDR3 sequence: CASSSLPGTSGFSYEQYF. DNA for the CDR3: TGTGCCAGCAGCTCCCTTCCCGGGACTAGCGGATTCTCCTACGAGCAGTACTTC. The J gene is TRBJ2-7, the V gene TRBV11-2; 11 nucleotides line up with TRBD2. This CDR3 spans 18 amino acids. Losses at the gene ends were 4 bases for V and 0 bases for J; bases not matched to a gene: 11. Germline CDR1 reads SGHAT; CDR2 reads FQNNGV.

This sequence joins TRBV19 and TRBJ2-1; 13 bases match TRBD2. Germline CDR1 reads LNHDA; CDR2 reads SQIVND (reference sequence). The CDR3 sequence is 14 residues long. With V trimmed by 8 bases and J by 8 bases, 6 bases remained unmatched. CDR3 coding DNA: TGTGCCAGTGTCTGGACTAGCGGGAGCCATGAGCAGTTCTTC. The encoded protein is CASVWTSGSHEQFF.

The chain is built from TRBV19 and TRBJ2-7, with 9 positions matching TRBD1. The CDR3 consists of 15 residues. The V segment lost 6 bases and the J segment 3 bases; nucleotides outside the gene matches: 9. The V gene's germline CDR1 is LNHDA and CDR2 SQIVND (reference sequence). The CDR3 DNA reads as TGTGCCAGTAGCCCCCGACAGGGGGGCAACTACGAGCAGTACTTC. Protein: CASSPRQGGNYEQYF.

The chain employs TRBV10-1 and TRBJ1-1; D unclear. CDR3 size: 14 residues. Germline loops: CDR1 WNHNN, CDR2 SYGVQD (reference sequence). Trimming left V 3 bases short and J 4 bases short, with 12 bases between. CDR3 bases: TGCGCCAGCAGTGAACCGGGATGGGGCACTGAAGCTTTCTTT. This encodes CASSEPGWGTEAFF.